These 11 T cell receptor beta chains were sequenced from one sample in a study of blood T cells in healthy people across ages. With a J-beta primer mix and a sample-barcoded 5' primer, a second PCR ran about 6 to 11 cycles. TCRdb redid the calling of the 5' RACE reads with MiXCR, one entry per CDR3 protein. The sample lists some 850,000 distinct CDR3 sequences, roughly 24% occurring once. The same data also went into a second study, on T cells of mothers and their children.

Material for sequencing was blood. The receptors were gathered from a boy younger than 18 in good health.

The V call is TRBV29-1, the J call TRBJ2-5, with D possibly TRBD1 on 6 matching bases. This CDR3 comprises 12 residues. Germline V lookup: CDR1 SQVTM, CDR2 ANQGSEA. Trimming pared 6 bases from V and 4 bases from J, leaving 12 bases between. CDR3 DNA sequence: TGCAGCGTGCCGAGGGGGTCAGAGACCCAGTACTTC. It specifies CSVPRGSETQYF.

The V and J genes are TRBV6-2 or TRBV6-3 and TRBJ2-1, with D possibly matching TRBD2 (5 bases). Trimming pared 7 bases from V and 7 bases from J, leaving 17 bases between. Germline CDR1 reads MNHEY; CDR2 reads SVGEGT. This CDR3 is 14 amino acids long. CDR3: CASNVLGRLNEQFF. CDR3 nucleotide sequence: TGTGCCAGCAACGTATTAGGGCGACTAAATGAGCAGTTCTTC.

This clonotype occurred once. The chain carries TRBV7-2 and TRBJ2-3, with 7 nucleotides matching TRBD1. Germline V lookup: CDR1 SGHTA, CDR2 FQGNSA. The ends lost 5 bases at V and 0 bases at J; junction bases unmatched: 5. This CDR3 has 15 residues. CDR3 nucleotides: TGTGCCAGCAGCCGAAGACAGGGTAGCACAGATACGCAGTATTTT. It is translated as CASSRRQGSTDTQYF.

This clonotype has more than one count but fewer than ten. The chain combines TRBV12-5 with TRBJ2-3; TRBD1 might be the D (6 bases). CDR1 and CDR2 (germline): LGHNT, FRNRAP. The CDR3 extends over 16 amino acids. The V end lost 5 bases, the J end lost 1 base, and 16 bases lay between the germline ends. The DNA of the CDR3 is TGTGCTAGTGGTCCAGAAACGGGACATGGCACAGATACGCAGTATTTT. This codes for CASGPETGHGTDTQYF.

For this clonotype: The junction shows a germline mismatch at one end, possibly a read error. The CDR3 region has the DNA TGTGCTAGCATTCCCCCCTACGAGCAGTACTTC. It translates to CASIPPYEQYF. The chain has TRBV7-7 and TRBJ2-7; D is unresolved. Germline CDR1 is SSHAT and CDR2 is FNYEAQ (reference sequence). This CDR3 has 11 amino acids.

This clonotype was detected ten times or more. The chain recombines TRBV2 with TRBJ2-5; TRBD2 agrees at 10 bases. V was clipped by 6 bases and J by 1 base; unmatched bases: 5. The CDR3 is 15 residues long. Germline loops: CDR1 SNHLY, CDR2 FYNNEI. CDR3 sequence (DNA): TGTGCCAGCAGCGGCGTAGCGGGGGGCCAAGAGACCCAGTACTTC. Amino acids: CASSGVAGGQETQYF.

At least ten counts were recorded for this clonotype. The chain uses TRBV5-1 and TRBJ2-5; 7 nucleotides align to TRBD1. The CDR3 spans 14 residues. In germline, CDR1 is SGHRS, CDR2 YFSETQ. With 3 bases clipped from V and 3 bases from J, the junction kept 5 bases outside the gene matches. The CDR3 reads CASSSGTAKETQYF. For the CDR3, the DNA is TGCGCCAGCAGCTCTGGGACAGCCAAAGAGACCCAGTACTTC.

In regard to this clonotype: One junction end does not reproduce the germline sequence, and a read error may be involved. The CDR3 loop is CGARRTGDYGYTF. The CDR3 nucleotides are TGCGGTGCTAGACGGACAGGAGACTATGGCTACACCTTC. This chain uses TRBV20-1 with TRBJ1-2, with 7 positions matching TRBD1. The CDR3 has 13 amino acids. The germline gives CDR1 DFQATT, CDR2 SNEGSKA (reference sequence).

This clonotype appeared a few times. V usage is TRBV27 and J usage is TRBJ1-5; 7 nucleotides match TRBD1. The V gene's germline CDR1 is MNHEY and CDR2 SMNVEV (reference sequence). The junction had 10 bases not matched to a gene; V was cut back by 6 bases and J by 2 bases. The CDR3 contains 16 residues. This CDR3 is CASRTGFQDGNQPQHF. The DNA of the CDR3 is TGTGCCAGCAGGACAGGGTTTCAAGATGGCAATCAGCCCCAGCATTTT.

The chain uses TRBV7-9 and TRBJ2-3; unclear D gene. V was pared by 5 bases and J by 3 bases, with 12 bases between. The germline V gene encodes CDR1 SEHNR and CDR2 FQNEAQ (reference sequence). This CDR3 is 14 amino acids long. CDR3 residues: CASSPKVATDTQYF. The CDR3 bases are TGTGCCAGCAGCCCAAAAGTCGCTACAGATACGCAGTATTTT.

The chain carries TRBV3-1 and TRBJ2-5, with 9 bases fitting TRBD2. Trimming cost V 4 bases and J 3 bases; bases outside gene matches: 15. The germline gives CDR1 LGHDT, CDR2 YNNKEL (reference sequence). The CDR3 is made up of 18 amino acids. The DNA of the CDR3 is TGTGCCAGCAGCCTGCCTGTGGGGCAGCGGGGGGACAAAGAGACCCAGTACTTC. Amino acid sequence: CASSLPVGQRGDKETQYF.